The 8 T cell receptor beta chains below come from one sample, sequenced in a study of T cell clonotyping in hematopoietic cell transplantation. Sequencing used immunoSEQ multiplex PCR; TCRdb keeps in-frame clones, though not all of them. There are 3,300 or so clones in the sample; under 65% occur only once, and 22% lies in the top ten. The sequencing used peripheral blood mononuclear cells, collected 30 days after allogeneic stem cell transplant. The origin of the receptors is a female patient in her thirties or forties who had an allogeneic stem cell transplant, so T cells may come from the graft donor. Some clones in this sample may be carry-over from other donors' samples.

The chain is built from TRBV19 and TRBJ1-2; 12 nucleotides align to TRBD1. The CDR3 is made up of 15 amino acids. V dropped 6 bases and J dropped 4; count of bases not matched to a gene: 6. CDR1 and CDR2 from the germline V gene are LNHDA and SQIVND (reference sequence). The CDR3 protein is CASRAGTGGGYGYTF. The CDR3 DNA reads as TGTGCCAGTAGAGCCGGGACAGGGGGCGGCTATGGCTACACCTTC.

The V call is TRBV6-5, the J call TRBJ1-6, with D hard to call. The CDR3 loop spans 13 amino acids. Trimming pared 6 bases from V and 7 bases from J, leaving 10 bases between. Germline loops: CDR1 MNHEY, CDR2 SVGAGI. The CDR3 DNA reads TGTGCCAGCAGATTGGACGGAAATTCACCCCTCCACTTT. This encodes CASRLDGNSPLHF.

There are a few counts of this clone. The chain combines TRBV2 with TRBJ2-7, with D perhaps TRBD2 (5 bases). The CDR3 sequence is 16 residues long. Between the trimmed V and J ends, which lost 6 bases and 5 bases, there was a span of 23 bases. Germline lookup yields CDR1 SNHLY and CDR2 FYNNEI. The CDR3: CASRAVGPAGGHEQYF. The CDR3 nucleotides are TGTGCCAGCAGGGCGGTCGGGCCGGCCGGAGGCCACGAGCAGTACTTC.

V and J are TRBV6-5 and TRBJ1-3; no clear D gene. The CDR3 spans 15 residues. Per germline, CDR1 MNHEY and CDR2 SVGAGI. V lost 2 bases to trimming and J lost 0 bases, with 8 bases between them. CDR3 residues: CASSYQLSSGNTIYF. The CDR3 DNA reads TGTGCCAGCAGTTACCAGTTGAGCTCTGGAAACACCATATATTTT.

V usage is TRBV9 and J usage is TRBJ2-7; TRBD1 aligns across 7 bases. Germline CDR1 and CDR2: SGDLS and YYNGEE. This CDR3 comprises 16 residues. The junction had 8 bases not matched to a gene; V was cut back by 2 bases and J by 0 bases. CDR3 DNA: TGTGCCAGCAGCGTTGACACAGGGGCAAGCTCCTACGAGCAGTACTTC. This codes for CASSVDTGASSYEQYF.

The chain uses TRBV13 and TRBJ2-1; D is tentatively TRBD1 or TRBD2 (6 bases each). CDR3 length equals 15 residues. Trimming took 6 bases from V and 3 from J, leaving 15 bases between them. Germline V gene data show CDR1 as PRHDT and CDR2 as FYEKMQ (reference sequence). CDR3 protein: CASSRIGGGYNEQFF. The CDR3 region has the DNA TGTGCCAGCAGTCGGATAGGAGGGGGCTACAATGAGCAGTTCTTC. Full variable domain (missing parts from reference TRBV13 and TRBJ2-1): AAGVIQSPRHLIKEKRETATLKCYPIPRHDTVYWYQQGPGQDPQFLISFYEKMQSDKGSIPDRFSAQQFSDYHSELNMSSLELGDSALYFCASSRIGGGYNEQFFGPGTRLTVL.

This clone showed up just a few times. The chain joins TRBV27 to TRBJ1-5, with a weak D call TRBD1 (5 bases). Per germline, CDR1 MNHEY and CDR2 SMNVEV (reference sequence). V dropped 2 bases and J dropped 0 bases, with 8 bases sitting between them. This CDR3 has 15 residues. The CDR3 nucleotides read TGTGCCAGCAGTTTAGGGGCTTATAGCAATCAGCCCCAGCATTTT. Translating it yields CASSLGAYSNQPQHF.

This clone was seen only once. CDR3: CASSLGGATEAFF. The CDR3 DNA follows: TGTGCCAGCAGCCTAGGGGGAGCCACTGAAGCTTTCTTT. J is TRBJ1-1 and V is TRBV27; tentative D call: TRBD1 (6 bases). V was trimmed by 6 bases and J by 4 bases, leaving 12 bases between them. The CDR3 is made up of 13 amino acids. Germline V gene data show CDR1 as MNHEY and CDR2 as SMNVEV (reference sequence).